Each of the 20 T cell receptor beta chains below was sequenced from the same sample in a study of T cell repertoires in cytomegalovirus infection (dated by TCRdb to the late 2010s). Sequencing relied on an Illumina HiSeq 1500. TCRdb handled the public reads itself, with Q25 trimming in fastp and clone calling in MiXCR, and kept productive beta chains. One record per CDR3 amino acid sequence lists the most common genes and DNA. In this sample the table shows about 300,000 distinct CDR3 sequences, around 10% of which occur a single time. Around 2.5% of the sample is held by the ten biggest clonotypes. Material: PBMCs. All receptors come from a human donor in good health (CMV status not recorded). Some clones in this sample may be carry-over from other donors' samples.

This clonotype has a count of ten or more. An end of the junction does not agree with germline; a read error may underlie this. This chain uses TRBV7-7 with TRBJ2-3; 14 positions match TRBD2. CDR1 and CDR2 (germline): SSHAT, FNYEAQ (reference sequence). CDR3 size: 18 residues. This CDR3 reads CASSLDGTSGGRADTQYF. CDR3 bases: TGTGCTAGCAGCTTAGATGGGACTAGCGGGGGACGAGCAGATACGCAGTATTTT.

Many counts were recorded for this clonotype. The CDR3 reads CASSLAKMLAGELFF. CDR3 DNA sequence: TGTGCCAGCAGCTTGGCGAAGATGCTCGCCGGGGAGCTGTTTTTT. The chain joins TRBV7-9 to TRBJ2-2; D is unresolved. With 3 bases removed from V and 6 bases from J, the gap between germline ends came to 14 bases. Per the germline V gene, CDR1 is SEHNR and CDR2 is FQNEAQ (reference sequence). The CDR3 has 15 residues.

This chain connects TRBV28 to TRBJ1-3; TRBD1 agrees at 9 bases. Germline loops: CDR1 MDHEN, CDR2 SYDVKM. The CDR3 consists of 15 residues. Germline trimming cut 6 bases from V and 4 bases from J; bases unmatched to any gene: 7. The CDR3: CASRRTGASGNTIYF. CDR3 coding DNA: TGTGCCAGCAGGCGGACAGGGGCTTCAGGAAACACCATATATTTT.

The CDR3 loop reads CASSYSGRLDGQETQYF. Written as DNA, the CDR3 is TGTGCCAGCAGTTACTCCGGTCGGTTGGACGGACAAGAGACCCAGTACTTC. The V and J genes are TRBV6-2 or TRBV6-3 and TRBJ2-5; no clear D. In germline, CDR1 is MNHEY, CDR2 SVGEGT. The CDR3 consists of 17 residues. Trimming took off 0 bases at V and 2 bases at J, with 16 bases between the two ends.

This clonotype was seen repeatedly, ten times or more. The rearrangement links TRBV19 to TRBJ2-2, with D hard to call. The V gene's germline CDR1 is LNHDA and CDR2 SQIVND (reference sequence). The CDR3 loop spans 16 amino acids. Trimming took 7 bases from V and 0 from J, leaving 15 bases between them. DNA for the CDR3: TGTGCCAGTACCCCCATCGGCAGGTCGAACACCGGGGAGCTGTTTTTT. Amino acid sequence: CASTPIGRSNTGELFF.

At least ten counts were recorded for this clonotype. The J gene is TRBJ2-7, the V gene TRBV28; D is perhaps TRBD1 (7 bases). Deletions cut 3 bases from V and 2 bases from J, with 17 bases between. The V gene's germline CDR1 is MDHEN and CDR2 SYDVKM. The CDR3 loop spans 16 amino acids. Written as DNA, the CDR3 is TGTGCCAGCAGTTTTTGGGGGGCAGGGGGGACCTACGAGCAGTACGTC. Translating gives CASSFWGAGGTYEQYV.

This clonotype has ten or more counts. The V and J genes are TRBV28 and TRBJ2-1; the D is unclear. Germline CDR1 MDHEN, CDR2 SYDVKM. V was cut by 5 bases and J by 0 bases, with 14 bases left in between. The CDR3 consists of 16 residues. For the CDR3, the DNA is TGTGCCAGCAGTCCTCCGGCCGGCCGCTCCTACAATGAGCAGTTCTTC. Amino acids: CASSPPAGRSYNEQFF.

This clonotype was recorded a few times. The rearrangement links TRBV28 to TRBJ2-1, with D perhaps matching TRBD2 (5 bases). Germline V CDR1 and CDR2: MDHEN, SYDVKM. V gave up 2 bases and J gave up 7 bases, with 15 bases separating them. The CDR3 totals 15 residues. CDR3 residues: CASSLTALEENEQFF. The CDR3 DNA follows: TGTGCCAGCAGTTTAACAGCATTGGAGGAAAATGAGCAGTTCTTC.

This clonotype has just a few counts. This sequence joins TRBV18 and TRBJ2-5, with a tentative D call TRBD1 (6 bases). The germline V gene encodes CDR1 KGHSH and CDR2 LQKENI. The CDR3 consists of 13 residues. Trimming removed 6 bases at V and 12 bases at J, with 20 bases between. For the CDR3, the DNA is TGTGCCAGCTCGGTAGGACAGACCGACCCCGAGTACTTC. Translation gives CASSVGQTDPEYF.

The chain couples TRBV20-1 to TRBJ2-1; D is possibly TRBD2 (7 bases). Trimming took off 6 bases at V and 1 base at J, with 16 bases between the two ends. Germline V CDR1 and CDR2: DFQATT, SNEGSKA (reference sequence). The CDR3 totals 15 residues. The CDR3 reads CSAGGGGGSYNEQFF. CDR3 in DNA: TGCAGTGCCGGAGGGGGGGGCGGGTCCTACAATGAGCAGTTCTTC.

The sample holds many counts of this clonotype. The chain uses TRBV29-1 and TRBJ1-1; weak D call: TRBD1 (5 bases). The CDR3 runs to 14 residues. V lost 3 bases and J 5 bases, leaving 16 bases between the germline ends. Germline CDR1 SQVTM, CDR2 ANQGSEA. Written as DNA, the CDR3 is TGCAGCGTTGACCTCGATAGGGGAGGGACTGAAGCTTTCTTT. Translation: CSVDLDRGGTEAFF.

This clonotype was recorded at least ten times. The V call is TRBV7-2, the J call TRBJ2-4, with D hard to call. The V gene's germline CDR1 is SGHTA and CDR2 FQGNSA. The CDR3 contains 13 residues. Deletions cut 2 bases from V and 7 bases from J, with 9 bases between. The CDR3 sequence: CASSLNTGNIQYF. CDR3 in DNA: TGTGCCAGCAGCTTAAACACGGGTAACATTCAGTACTTC.

This clonotype was counted at least ten times. The chain combines TRBV6-5 with TRBJ2-6; 8 nucleotides line up with TRBD1. This CDR3 is 18 amino acids long. CDR1 is MNHEY, CDR2 SVGAGI, per germline. Trimming removed 4 bases from V and 0 bases from J; junction bases left unmatched: 8. The CDR3 DNA reads as TGTGCCAGCAGTTGGTACGGGACAGGTCGCTCTGGGGCCAACGTCCTGACTTTC. Its protein is CASSWYGTGRSGANVLTF.

This clonotype has a count of ten or more. The chain couples TRBV12-3 or TRBV12-4 to TRBJ2-5; 10 positions match TRBD2. The CDR3 sequence is 15 residues long. The V and J ends lost 3 bases and 0 bases, in that order; junction bases with no gene match: 1. CDR3 protein: CASSFTSGDQETQYF. As DNA, the CDR3 is TGTGCCAGCAGTTTTACTAGCGGGGACCAAGAGACCCAGTACTTC.

This clonotype was seen many times. This chain connects TRBV6-5 to TRBJ1-2; possibly TRBD1 for D (6 bases). The CDR3 runs 16 residues. Trimming cost V 6 bases and J 2 bases, with 19 bases left between them. Germline CDR1 MNHEY, CDR2 SVGAGI. CDR3 residues: CASSRQVDTRNYGYTF. CDR3 DNA: TGTGCCAGCAGCCGACAGGTGGACACCCGAAACTATGGCTACACCTTC.

In this sample, this clonotype turned up many times. The V and J genes are TRBV7-2 and TRBJ2-5, with no clear D. The CDR3 totals 11 residues. Per the germline V gene, CDR1 is SGHTA and CDR2 is FQGNSA. The germline V and J ends were trimmed by 4 bases and 7 bases, with 7 bases remaining between them. This CDR3 reads CASSSLGTQYF. The CDR3 DNA is TGTGCCAGCAGCTCATTAGGGACCCAGTACTTC.

At least ten counts were recorded for this clonotype. The chain employs TRBV4-1 and TRBJ2-1; D remains ambiguous. V was shortened by 4 bases and J by 1 base, with 11 bases between the two germline ends. The CDR3 is 15 amino acids. Germline CDR1 reads MGHRA; CDR2 reads YSYEKL. CDR3 nucleotide sequence: TGCGCCAGCAGCCCGAACGAGGCGTCCTACAATGAGCAGTTCTTC. As protein: CASSPNEASYNEQFF.

This clonotype was observed at least ten times. The rearrangement uses TRBV5-8 and TRBJ2-7, with TRBD1 matching over 10 bases. The CDR3 extends over 15 amino acids. V lost 5 bases, J lost 0 bases, and 5 bases stayed unmatched. Per germline, CDR1 SGHTS and CDR2 YDEGEE. The CDR3 DNA follows: TGTGCCAGCAGTTGGACAGGGGGGATCTCCTACGAGCAGTACGTC. Amino acid sequence: CASSWTGGISYEQYV.

This clonotype was counted ten times or more. V usage is TRBV6-2 or TRBV6-3 and J usage is TRBJ2-4; D is undetermined. Looked up from germline, CDR1 is MNHEY and CDR2 is SVGEGT. The length of the CDR3 is 12 residues. V lost 4 bases, J lost 5 bases, and 6 bases lay in between. The CDR3 region is CASSSGQNIQYF. Written as DNA, the CDR3 is TGTGCCAGCAGTTCTGGACAAAACATTCAGTACTTC.

This clonotype was counted ten times or more. The V and J genes are TRBV6-1 and TRBJ1-1; TRBD1 agrees at 8 bases. The V gene end was trimmed by 6 bases and the J gene end by 1 base; junction bases not matched to a gene: 10. Germline CDR1 and CDR2: MNHNS and SASEGT. CDR3 length: 16 amino acids. The CDR3 spells CASSLDRGRTNTEAFF. CDR3 nucleotide sequence: TGTGCCAGCAGCCTTGACAGGGGAAGGACGAACACTGAAGCTTTCTTT.